These 25 T cell receptor beta chains were all obtained from the same sample, sequenced in a study of beta chain features in type 1 diabetes. Whole-study findings and limits: Across all four CD4+ subsets, people with type 1 diabetes showed modestly shorter TCRB CDR3s.

As every portion of the isolated RNA was reverse transcribed, the sequencing read expressed TCRB transcripts. Generated by immunoSEQ multiplex PCR, the TCRdb table keeps only in-frame clones and is missing some. The repertoire has roughly 700,000 clones, around an eighth of them found once; the top ten carry 0.02% to 0.025%. No antigen has been assigned to these receptors. Sequenced material: naive CD4+ T cells from blood. Receptors were obtained from a man younger than 30 with type 1 diabetes.

This clone showed up just a few times. The genes are TRBV10-3 and TRBJ1-1; 10 bases fit TRBD1. The V gene's germline CDR1 is ENHRY and CDR2 SYGVKD. Unmatched junction bases numbered 6, after V lost 6 bases and J lost 5 bases. CDR3 length: 14 amino acids. The CDR3 bases are TGTGCCATCAGCGGACAGGGGGTGTTGACTGAAGCTTTCTTT. Translation: CAISGQGVLTEAFF.

Only a few counts were recorded for this clone. The V call is TRBV30, the J call TRBJ1-2; D is undetermined. V lost 6 bases, J lost 0 bases, and 11 bases lay in between. The CDR3 covers 13 residues. Germline lookup yields CDR1 GTSNPN and CDR2 SVGIG (reference sequence). CDR3 coding DNA: TGTGCCTGTCAAGAGGGTTCTAACTATGGCTACACCTTC. Amino acid sequence: CACQEGSNYGYTF.

Note on this clone: Other DNA sequences in the sample encode the same CDR3. The chain combines TRBV6-5 with TRBJ2-7; D remains ambiguous. Germline-derived CDR1 and CDR2 are MNHEY and SVGAGI. Trimming cost V 2 bases and J 3 bases, with 8 bases left between them. The CDR3 covers 13 residues. The CDR3 reads CASSYSGDYEQYF. CDR3 DNA: TGTGCCAGCAGTTACAGTGGAGACTACGAGCAGTACTTC.

The V call is TRBV4-2, the J call TRBJ2-2; D call uncertain. Germline V gene lookup returns CDR1 LGHNA and CDR2 YNFKEQ. V dropped 4 bases and J dropped 2 bases, with 5 bases sitting between them. The CDR3 has 13 amino acids. The CDR3 here is CASSLSNTGELFF. CDR3 bases: TGTGCCAGCAGCCTAAGTAACACCGGGGAGCTGTTTTTT.

Only a few counts were recorded for this clone. The genes are TRBV5-1 and TRBJ2-3; D is unclear. V lost 4 bases and J lost 5, with 11 bases in between. The CDR3 runs 13 residues. Germline assignment: CDR1 SGHRS and CDR2 YFSETQ. DNA of the CDR3: TGCGCCAGCAGCACCCCCGGTGGAGATACGCAGTATTTT. Its translation: CASSTPGGDTQYF.

This clone showed up just a few times. The chain links TRBV29-1 to TRBJ2-1; 8 positions agree with TRBD1. The CDR3 length is 16 residues. CDR1 is SQVTM, CDR2 ANQGSEA, per germline. J gave up 7 bases and V 1 base, and 12 bases lay outside the gene matches. CDR3 DNA: TGCAGCGTTGAAGGAGACAGGGGTAGGGGTTCGAATGAGCAGTTCTTC. Its translation: CSVEGDRGRGSNEQFF.

This clone was seen more than once but under ten times. V usage is TRBV14 and J usage is TRBJ2-3, with D possibly matching TRBD1 (6 bases). CDR1 and CDR2 (germline): SGHDN, FVKESK. V was clipped by 0 bases and J by 9 bases, with 37 bases between them. The CDR3 has 22 amino acids. The CDR3 DNA reads TGTGCCAGCAGCCAAGATCTTGTTGGGGCTCAGCGCCGGGACACTCCCCCCTGGACGCAGTATTTT. Its translation: CASSQDLVGAQRRDTPPWTQYF.

This chain connects TRBV19 to TRBJ2-5; weak D call: TRBD1 (6 bases). The J call may not be correct, given that the DNA end is closer to TRBJ2-7. The CDR3 runs to 16 residues. Germline-derived CDR1 and CDR2 are LNHDA and SQIVND (reference sequence). The CDR3 DNA reads as TGTGCCAGTAGTGTGGAACCTCGGGACATCGCCTACGAGCAGTACTTC. It codes for CASSVEPRDIAYEQYF.

The chain employs TRBV29-1 and TRBJ2-1, with TRBD2 matching over 11 bases. After removal of 2 bases from V and 2 bases from J, the junction contained 5 bases not matched to a gene. This CDR3 region has 16 residues. From germline, CDR1 is SQVTM and CDR2 ANQGSEA. CDR3 coding DNA: TGCAGCGTTGAACTAGCGGGGGGACCAACCTACAATGAGCAGTTCTTC. This codes for CSVELAGGPTYNEQFF.

About this clone itself: Mismatch with germline at one junction end may stem from a read error. The rearrangement joins TRBV7-7 to TRBJ2-7; 7 bases align to TRBD1. The CDR3 contains 15 residues. Germline CDR1 SSHAT, CDR2 FNYEAQ (reference sequence). CDR3 sequence reads: CASSLGVRGPDEQYF. CDR3 coding DNA: TGTGCTAGCAGCTTAGGAGTGAGGGGGCCGGACGAGCAGTACTTC.

The V call is TRBV29-1, the J call TRBJ1-1; possible D gene TRBD1, 5 bases. With 2 bases removed from V and 4 bases from J, the gap between germline ends came to 23 bases. The CDR3 consists of 17 residues. Germline CDR1 reads SQVTM; CDR2 reads ANQGSEA. CDR3 nucleotides: TGCAGCGTTGAAAGTCCCGTCGTAGCAGCCGGGGGCACTGAAGCTTTCTTT. It codes for CSVESPVVAAGGTEAFF.

This sequence joins TRBV5-6 and TRBJ2-7; 7 bases are shared with TRBD2. The CDR3 contains 13 residues. Germline CDR1 SGHDT, CDR2 YYEEEE. V trimming: 4 bases; J trimming: 3 bases; junction bases outside the gene matches: 4. This CDR3 reads CASSQGTNYEQYF. CDR3 DNA sequence: TGTGCCAGCAGCCAAGGGACTAACTACGAGCAGTACTTC.

The rearrangement links TRBV29-1 to TRBJ1-2; tentatively, D is TRBD1 (5 bases). This CDR3 is built from 13 residues. The germline V gene has CDR1 SQVTM and CDR2 ANQGSEA. V lost 6 bases and J 4 bases, leaving 15 bases between the germline ends. The CDR3 spells CSVGTGPSYGYTF. The CDR3 DNA reads as TGCAGCGTCGGGACCGGACCGAGCTATGGCTACACCTTC.

This clone was observed a few times. V is TRBV6-5 and J is TRBJ1-4; no clear D gene. The V end lost 2 bases, the J end lost 0 bases, and 4 bases lay between the germline ends. Germline CDR1 reads MNHEY; CDR2 reads SVGAGI. The CDR3 runs 14 residues. The CDR3 DNA is TGTGCCAGCAGTTACGGGTCAACTAATGAAAAACTGTTTTTT. It yields the protein CASSYGSTNEKLFF.

CDR3 loop: CASSAGQAFKETQYF. The DNA for the CDR3 is TGTGCCAGCAGCGCGGGACAGGCCTTTAAGGAGACCCAGTACTTC. J is TRBJ2-5 and V is TRBV5-4, with 8 bases identical to TRBD1. The CDR3 is 15 residues long. In germline, CDR1 is SGHNT, CDR2 YYREEE (reference sequence). V was clipped by 4 bases and J by 5 bases; unmatched bases: 10.

The J gene is TRBJ2-4, the V gene TRBV7-8; weak D call: TRBD1 (7 bases). The CDR3 has 15 amino acids. Germline values: CDR1 SGHVS, CDR2 FQNEAQ. V gave up 6 bases and J gave up 5 bases, with 17 bases separating them. The CDR3 spells CASSPPGGTENIQYF. The CDR3 DNA is TGTGCCAGCAGTCCCCCCGGAGGGACAGAAAACATTCAGTACTTC. The entire variable domain, with the rest obtained from reference TRBV7-8 and TRBJ2-4, is as follows: GAGVSQSPRYKVAKRGQDVALRCDPISGHVSLFWYQQALGQGPEFLTYFQNEAQLDKSGLPSDRFFAERPEGSVSTLKIQRTQQEDSAVYLCASSPPGGTENIQYFGAGTRLSVL.

This clone has more than one count but fewer than ten. The rearrangement joins TRBV11-3 to TRBJ2-2; D not certain. The V gene lost 3 bases and the J gene lost 5 bases, with 7 bases spanning the gap. Germline V CDR1 and CDR2: SGHNT, YENEEA. The CDR3 covers 13 residues. The CDR3 nucleotides are TGTGCCAGCAGCTTTGTAGGTACCGGGGAGCTGTTTTTT. It translates to CASSFVGTGELFF. Looking up the rest from reference TRBV11-3 and TRBJ2-2 gives the full variable domain: EAGVVQSPRYKIIEKKQPVAFWCNPISGHNTLYWYLQNLGQGPELLIRYENEEAVDDSQLPKDRFSAERLKGVDSTLKIQPAELGDSAVYLCASSFVGTGELFFGEGSRLTVL.

There are a few counts of this clone. The rearrangement joins TRBV30 to TRBJ1-2; the D is unclear. V lost 2 bases and J lost 3, with 16 bases in between. The germline V gene encodes CDR1 GTSNPN and CDR2 SVGIG (reference sequence). The CDR3 has 15 residues. The CDR3 sequence: CAWSPSRAAYYGYTF. The CDR3 DNA reads as TGTGCCTGGAGTCCCTCTAGAGCGGCCTACTATGGCTACACCTTC.

In its sample, this clone was seen many times. The sample contains more than one DNA sequence encoding this CDR3. J is TRBJ1-5 and V is TRBV30, with D perhaps matching TRBD1 (6 bases). Trimming took off 0 bases at V and 5 bases at J, with 8 bases between the two ends. The CDR3 spans 13 residues. Germline assignment: CDR1 GTSNPN and CDR2 SVGIG (reference sequence). The CDR3 protein is CAWSVAGDQPQHF. The CDR3 DNA reads TGTGCCTGGAGTGTAGCAGGGGATCAGCCCCAGCATTTT. The full variable domain, with the rest looked up from reference TRBV30 and TRBJ1-5, is SQTIHQWPATLVQPVGSPLSLECTVEGTSNPNLYWYRQAAGRGLQLLFYSVGIGQISSEVPQNLSASRPQDRQFILSSKKLLLSDSGFYLCAWSVAGDQPQHFGDGTRLSIL.

The chain joins TRBV5-1 to TRBJ2-7, with 8 positions matching TRBD1. V lost 2 bases, J lost 1 base, and 5 bases stayed unmatched. The CDR3 has 15 amino acids. Germline V lookup: CDR1 SGHRS, CDR2 YFSETQ. CDR3 sequence: CASSLGTGPSYEQYF. The CDR3, as DNA: TGCGCCAGCAGCTTAGGGACAGGTCCATCCTACGAGCAGTACTTC. The full variable domain, in which reference TRBV5-1 and TRBJ2-7 provide the parts outside the CDR3, is KAGVTQTPRYLIKTRGQQVTLSCSPISGHRSVSWYQQTPGQGLQFLFEYFSETQRNKGNFPGRFSGRQFSNSRSEMNVSTLELGDSALYLCASSLGTGPSYEQYFGPGTRLTVT.

The V call is TRBV30, the J call TRBJ1-5, with D unclear. The germline V gene has CDR1 GTSNPN and CDR2 SVGIG (reference sequence). The ends were cut back, 1 base at V and 2 bases at J, with 9 bases in the middle. The CDR3 length is 14 residues. The CDR3 sequence: CAWSGLFGNQPQHF. The CDR3 DNA is TGTGCCTGGAGTGGGCTTTTTGGCAATCAGCCCCAGCATTTT.

Worth noting for this clone: The same CDR3 also results from other DNA sequences found in this sample. This rearrangement joins TRBV5-6 to TRBJ1-1; D remains unclear. Germline CDR1 reads SGHDT; CDR2 reads YYEEEE. The CDR3 consists of 13 residues. V dropped 0 bases and J dropped 1 base, with 4 bases sitting between them. This CDR3 reads CASSLAGNTEAFF. The CDR3 nucleotides read TGTGCCAGCAGCTTGGCTGGGAACACTGAAGCTTTCTTT.

This clone was picked up a small number of times. The chain recombines TRBV30 with TRBJ1-6; no reliable D call. The germline gives CDR1 GTSNPN, CDR2 SVGIG (reference sequence). There are 14 residues in the CDR3. V dropped 0 bases and J dropped 10 bases, with 13 bases sitting between them. For the CDR3, the DNA is TGTGCCTGGAGTGTAGGTGGGCTGGAATCACCCCTCCACTTT. It translates to CAWSVGGLESPLHF.

Only a few counts were recorded for this clone. This rearrangement joins TRBV14 to TRBJ1-2, with a weak D call TRBD1 (5 bases). This CDR3 comprises 12 residues. CDR1 and CDR2 from the germline V gene are SGHDN and FVKESK. The V and J ends lost 5 bases and 7 bases respectively, with 11 bases between them. The CDR3: CASSGGGFGYTF. The CDR3 DNA reads as TGTGCCAGCAGCGGTGGGGGATTTGGCTACACCTTC.

The chain joins TRBV29-1 to TRBJ1-1, with 10 bases aligning to TRBD1. CDR1 is SQVTM, CDR2 ANQGSEA, per germline. J was trimmed by 3 bases and V by 0 bases; bases with no gene match: 13. The CDR3 spans 18 residues. In nucleotides, the CDR3 is TGCAGCGTTGAAGATCTCCGGGACAGGGGAGTATTGTACACTGAAGCTTTCTTT. It yields the protein CSVEDLRDRGVLYTEAFF.